This note documents a single TCR beta chain sequence. Its antigen is undetermined. The source of the sample is a study of identical twins. The ends were cut back, 5 bases at V and 0 bases at J, with 13 bases in the middle. The germline V gene has CDR1 MDHEN and CDR2 SYDVKM. The CDR3 is 15 amino acids. Study-level points and caveats: Models underestimated how often monozygotic twins shared out-of-frame TCR alpha. Sharing of beta out-of-frame sequences by twins showed a weaker excess.

Unique molecular identifiers were present on the cDNA, and a universal primer site came from template switching. Using its own MiXCR run on the 5' RACE reads, TCRdb lists one record per CDR3 protein. The sample carries some 900,000 distinct CDR3 sequences, 12% recorded once. Everyone who gave samples was a healthy Caucasian. This same sample was also taken into another study, of yellow fever vaccine responses in identical twins.

The clonotype originates from a woman aged 18-30 years in good health. Sequenced sample: PBMCs. The V call is TRBV28, the J call TRBJ1-1; weak D call: TRBD1 (6 bases). CDR3: CASSLRGIMNTEAFF. For the CDR3, the DNA is TGTGCCAGCAGTCTTAGGGGGATAATGAACACTGAAGCTTTCTTT. Using reference TRBV28 and TRBJ1-1 for the parts outside the CDR3, the full variable domain is DVKVTQSSRYLVKRTGEKVFLECVQDMDHENMFWYRQDPGLGLRLIYFSYDVKMKEKGDIPEGYSVSREKKERFSLILESASTNQTSMYLCASSLRGIMNTEAFFGQGTRLTVV.